These T cell receptor beta chains were read from a single sample in a study of blood T cell repertoires in COVID-19. The method was immunoSEQ multiplex PCR; TCRdb's version includes in-frame clones alone and lacks a portion of them. The repertoire holds approximately 290,000 clones, with approximately 90% as singletons. What was sequenced was peripheral blood. These TCRs come from a woman in her 30s with COVID-19, enrolled during active disease. The CDR3 runs from the conserved cysteine through the conserved F or W. A D gene is named only where the DNA matches it firmly. Where a row states a size, it is once, few, many or the class of an expanded clone; other rows omit it.

TRBJ2-7,TRBV2,TRBD1,NA,CASSDARTGYYEQYF,TGTGCCAGCAGTGATGCGAGGACAGGGTACTACGAGCAGTACTTC
TRBJ1-6,TRBV5-1,NA,NA,CASSLDTGRNSPLHF,TGCGCCAGCAGCTTGGATACAGGGCGAAATTCACCCCTCCACTTT
TRBJ2-5,TRBV24-1,TRBD1,NA,CATSEITGGLETQYF,TGTGCCACCAGTGAAATTACAGGGGGCTTGGAGACCCAGTACTTC
TRBJ1-2,TRBV6-6,NA,NA,CASSQGTERGYTF,TGTGCCAGCAGCCAGGGGACGGAAAGAGGCTACACCTTC
TRBJ2-7,TRBV11-2,NA,NA,CASSLEPYLYEQYF,TGTGCCAGCAGCTTAGAGCCCTACTTATACGAGCAGTACTTC
TRBJ1-6,TRBV6-6,TRBD1,NA,CASSYLDRGNSPLHF,TGTGCCAGCAGTTACCTGGACAGGGGGAATTCACCCCTCCACTTT
TRBJ2-7,TRBV20-1,NA,NA,CSASFLAGEQYF,TGCAGTGCTAGTTTCCTAGCCGGGGAGCAGTACTTC
TRBJ2-7,TRBV14,TRBD1,few,CASSQEIRTGVYEQYF,TGTGCCAGCAGCCAAGAGATACGGACAGGGGTATACGAGCAGTACTTC
TRBJ2-4,TRBV9,NA,NA,CASSVAPQASEVQYF,TGTGCCAGCAGCGTAGCTCCCCAGGCTAGCGAGGTTCAGTACTTC
TRBJ1-4,TRBV7-9,NA,NA,CASSLSRGSGEKLFF,TGTGCCAGCAGCCTTAGCAGGGGCTCTGGTGAAAAACTGTTTTTT
TRBJ1-3,TRBV7-6,NA,NA,CASSLASLLSGNTIYF,TGTGCCAGCAGCTTAGCTAGCCTTCTCTCTGGAAACACCATATATTTT
TRBJ1-3,TRBV6-1,NA,NA,CASSEVAGNTIYF,TGTGCCAGCAGTGAAGTCGCTGGAAACACCATATATTTT
TRBJ2-2,TRBV9,NA,NA,CASSAGLNTGELFF,TGTGCCAGCAGCGCGGGACTGAACACCGGGGAGCTGTTTTTT
TRBJ2-3,TRBV3-1/TRBV3-2,NA,once,CASSPRDSATDTQYF,TGTGCCAGCAGCCCCCGGGATAGCGCCACAGATACGCAGTATTTT
TRBJ1-3,TRBV5-8,NA,once,CASSLIVGPLSGNTIYF,TGTGCCAGCAGCTTAATCGTGGGCCCGCTCTCTGGGAACACCATATATTTT
TRBJ2-2,TRBV7-8,NA,NA,CASTHQGVGGFPGELFF,TGTGCCAGCACCCACCAGGGGGTGGGGGGCTTTCCCGGGGAGCTGTTTTTT
TRBJ2-1,TRBV19,NA,NA,CASSIGSSYNEQFF,TGTGCCAGTAGCATAGGGAGCTCCTACAATGAGCAGTTCTTC
TRBJ2-7,TRBV27,TRBD1,NA,CASSFRGRGFDEQYF,TGTGCCAGCAGTTTCAGAGGCAGGGGGTTCGACGAGCAGTACTTC
TRBJ2-5,TRBV11-2,TRBD1,once,CASSRAGTEETQYF,TGTGCCAGCAGCCGCGCCGGGACAGAAGAGACCCAGTACTTC
TRBJ1-6,TRBV19,TRBD1,once,CASNVQGAENSPLHF,TGTGCCAGTAACGTACAGGGGGCGGAAAATTCACCCCTCCACTTT
TRBJ1-3,TRBV7-8,NA,NA,CASSLFLGGTGNTIYF,TGTGCCAGCAGCTTATTTTTAGGAGGGACTGGAAACACCATATATTTT
TRBJ1-4,TRBV30,NA,NA,CAWSVHNEKLFF,TGTGCCTGGAGTGTACACAATGAAAAACTGTTTTTT
TRBJ2-3,TRBV18,TRBD2,NA,CASSSGTSGTDTQYF,TGTGCCAGCTCGTCCGGGACTAGCGGGACAGATACGCAGTATTTT
TRBJ1-2,TRBV27,NA,NA,CASSFEQNYGYTF,TGTGCCAGCAGTTTTGAACAAAACTATGGCTACACCTTC
TRBJ2-1,TRBV6-5,NA,NA,CASIRVPYNEQFF,TGTGCCAGCATTCGGGTTCCCTACAATGAGCAGTTCTTC
TRBJ2-2,TRBV19,TRBD2,NA,CASHKTSGTGELFF,TGTGCCAGTCACAAGACTAGCGGCACCGGGGAGCTGTTTTTT
TRBJ2-7,TRBV5-4,NA,NA,CASSPSGSKYEQYF,TGTGCCAGCAGCCCAAGCGGTTCCAAATACGAGCAGTACTTC
TRBJ2-3,TRBV5-1,NA,NA,CASSIASGADTQYF,TGCGCCAGCAGCATAGCTAGTGGCGCAGATACGCAGTATTTT
TRBJ1-2,TRBV6-5,TRBD1,NA,CASSPGQGSYTF,TGTGCCAGCAGCCCCGGACAGGGCAGCTACACCTTC
TRBJ1-2,TRBV15,TRBD1,NA,CATSRDGTAYGYTF,TGTGCCACCAGCAGAGATGGGACAGCCTATGGCTACACCTTC
TRBJ2-5,TRBV3-1/TRBV3-2,NA,NA,CASRRLAQETQYF,TGTGCCAGCAGACGACTGGCTCAAGAGACCCAGTACTTC